This T cell receptor beta chain was captured by sequencing in a study of stem cell transplantation in POMP-related autoinflammatory disease. Study-level points and caveats: Fewer unique TRB V-J gene pairings were identified in patients with PRAID. Across all analyzed T-cell subsets, patients with PRAID tended toward reduced diversity and increased clonality.

Regarding this clone: No antigen is known for it.

Only in-frame clones appear in the TCRdb table, and some are missing; sequencing was by immunoSEQ multiplex PCR. The table has some 8,300 clones, about 89% seen once. V lost 5 bases to trimming and J lost 0 bases, with 13 bases between them. The CDR3 consists of 16 residues. Germline CDR1 reads SGHAT; CDR2 reads FQNNGV. The gene calls are TRBV11-2 and TRBJ1-4; unclear D gene. The starting material was CD8+ T cells from PBMCs, obtained before stem cell transplantation. The source of this sequence is a human donor with POMP-related autoinflammation and immune dysregulation (PRAID). CDR3: CASSPVDWATNEKLFF. CDR3 nucleotides: TGTGCCAGCAGCCCAGTCGACTGGGCAACTAATGAAAAACTGTTTTTT.